This T cell receptor (beta chain) was sequenced during a study of neurological immune-mediated disorders. Study-level findings and limits: Multiple sclerosis, the disease with the least TCR clonal expansion, fell below healthy controls, whereas HTLV-1-associated myelopathy showed the most.

Libraries from sorted cells each used about 1 million CD4+ or CD8+ T cells. Looked up from germline, CDR1 is SGHRS and CDR2 is YFSETQ. V was clipped by 4 bases and J by 12 bases; unmatched bases: 10. CDR3 length equals 16 residues. This clonotype was seen many times. Its antigen is not known. TCRdb ran MiXCR on the 5' RACE reads and lists one entry per CDR3 protein. The sample shows some 15,000 distinct CDR3 sequences, 3.5% of them seen only once. This TCR derives from a woman aged 40 to 50 in good health. This chain connects TRBV5-1 to TRBJ2-1; 16 nucleotides agree with TRBD2. Sequencing used CD8+ T cells from blood. The CDR3 DNA follows: TGCGCCAGCAGCGAAGAGGGACTAGCGGGAGGGAGTGGGCAGTTCTTC. Translated: CASSEEGLAGGSGQFF.